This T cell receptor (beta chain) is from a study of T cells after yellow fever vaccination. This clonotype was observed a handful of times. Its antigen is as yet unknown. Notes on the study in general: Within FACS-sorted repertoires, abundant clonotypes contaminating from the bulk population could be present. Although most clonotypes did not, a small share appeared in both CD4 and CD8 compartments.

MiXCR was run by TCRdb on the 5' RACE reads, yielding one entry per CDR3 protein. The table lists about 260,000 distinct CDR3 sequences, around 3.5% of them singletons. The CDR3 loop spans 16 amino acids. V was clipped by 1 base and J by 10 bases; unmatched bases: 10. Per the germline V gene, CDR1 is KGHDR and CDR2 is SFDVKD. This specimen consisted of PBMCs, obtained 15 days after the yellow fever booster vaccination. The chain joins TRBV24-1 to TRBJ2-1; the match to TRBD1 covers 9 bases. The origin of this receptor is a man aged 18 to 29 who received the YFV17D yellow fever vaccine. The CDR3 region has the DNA TGTGCCACCAGTGATTTACCGGGACAGGGAGTCCTCGAGCAGTTCTTC. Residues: CATSDLPGQGVLEQFF.